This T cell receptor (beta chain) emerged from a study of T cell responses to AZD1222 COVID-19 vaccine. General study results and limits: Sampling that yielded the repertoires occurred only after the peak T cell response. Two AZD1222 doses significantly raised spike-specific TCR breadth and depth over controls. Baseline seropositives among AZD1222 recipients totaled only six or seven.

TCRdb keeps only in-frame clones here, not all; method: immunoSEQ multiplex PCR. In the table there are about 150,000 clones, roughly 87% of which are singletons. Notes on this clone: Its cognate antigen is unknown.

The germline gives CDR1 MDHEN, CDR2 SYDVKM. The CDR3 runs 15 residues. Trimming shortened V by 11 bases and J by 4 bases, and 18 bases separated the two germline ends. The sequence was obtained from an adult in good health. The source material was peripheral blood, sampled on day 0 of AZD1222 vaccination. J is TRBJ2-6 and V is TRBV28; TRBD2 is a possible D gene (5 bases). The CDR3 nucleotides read TGTGCCGCAGCGTCAACGAGGAGGGGGGCCAACGTCCTGACTTTC. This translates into CAAASTRRGANVLTF. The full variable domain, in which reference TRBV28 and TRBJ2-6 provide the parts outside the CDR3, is DVKVTQSSRYLVKRTGEKVFLECVQDMDHENMFWYRQDPGLGLRLIYFSYDVKMKEKGDIPEGYSVSREKKERFSLILESASTNQTSMYLCAAASTRRGANVLTFGAGSRLTVL.